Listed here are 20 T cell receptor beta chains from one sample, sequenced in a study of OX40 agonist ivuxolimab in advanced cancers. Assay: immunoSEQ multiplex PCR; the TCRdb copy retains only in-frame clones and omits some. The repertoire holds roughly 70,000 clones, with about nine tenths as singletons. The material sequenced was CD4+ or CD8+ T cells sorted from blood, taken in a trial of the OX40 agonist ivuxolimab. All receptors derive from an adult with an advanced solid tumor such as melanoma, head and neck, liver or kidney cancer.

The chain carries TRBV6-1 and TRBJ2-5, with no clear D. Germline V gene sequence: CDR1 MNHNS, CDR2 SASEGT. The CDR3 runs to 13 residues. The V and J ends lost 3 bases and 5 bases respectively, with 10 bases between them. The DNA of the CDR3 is TGTGCCAGCAGTGACTCCCGGATGGAGACCCAGTACTTC. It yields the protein CASSDSRMETQYF.

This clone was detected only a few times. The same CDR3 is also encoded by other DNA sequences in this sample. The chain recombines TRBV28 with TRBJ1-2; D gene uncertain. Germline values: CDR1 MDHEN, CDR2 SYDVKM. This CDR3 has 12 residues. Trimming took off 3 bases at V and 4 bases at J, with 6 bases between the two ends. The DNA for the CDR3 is TGTGCCAGCAGTTTCCGGGCCTATGGCTACACCTTC. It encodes CASSFRAYGYTF.

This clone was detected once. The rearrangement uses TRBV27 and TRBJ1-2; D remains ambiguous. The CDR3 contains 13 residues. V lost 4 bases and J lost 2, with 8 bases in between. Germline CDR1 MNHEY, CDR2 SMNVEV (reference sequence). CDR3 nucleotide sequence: TGTGCCAGCAGTTCAAAGGGAAACTATGGCTACACCTTC. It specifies CASSSKGNYGYTF.

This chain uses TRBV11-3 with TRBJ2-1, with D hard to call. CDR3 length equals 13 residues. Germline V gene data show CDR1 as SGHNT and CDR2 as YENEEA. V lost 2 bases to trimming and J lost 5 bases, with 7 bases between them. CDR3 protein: CASSLNGNNEQFF. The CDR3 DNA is TGTGCCAGCAGCTTAAACGGAAACAATGAGCAGTTCTTC.

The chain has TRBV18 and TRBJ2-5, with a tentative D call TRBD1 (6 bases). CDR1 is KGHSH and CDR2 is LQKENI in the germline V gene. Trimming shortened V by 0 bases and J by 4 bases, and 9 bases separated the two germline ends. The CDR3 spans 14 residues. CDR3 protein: CASSPPSGAETQYF. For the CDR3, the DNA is TGTGCCAGCTCACCACCGTCAGGGGCAGAGACCCAGTACTTC.

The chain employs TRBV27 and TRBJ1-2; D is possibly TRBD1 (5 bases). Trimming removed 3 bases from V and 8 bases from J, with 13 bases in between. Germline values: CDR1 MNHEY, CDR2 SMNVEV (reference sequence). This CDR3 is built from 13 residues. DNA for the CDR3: TGTGCCAGCAGTTTTGGCAGGGTGGAAGGCTACACCTTC. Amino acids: CASSFGRVEGYTF.

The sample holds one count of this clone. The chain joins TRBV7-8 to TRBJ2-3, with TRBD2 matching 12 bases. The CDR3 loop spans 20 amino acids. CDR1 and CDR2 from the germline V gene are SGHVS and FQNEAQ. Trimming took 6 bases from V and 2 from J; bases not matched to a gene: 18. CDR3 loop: CASSATSGGTHGLPTDTQYF. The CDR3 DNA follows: TGTGCCAGCAGTGCTACTAGCGGGGGGACTCACGGTCTCCCCACAGATACGCAGTATTTT.

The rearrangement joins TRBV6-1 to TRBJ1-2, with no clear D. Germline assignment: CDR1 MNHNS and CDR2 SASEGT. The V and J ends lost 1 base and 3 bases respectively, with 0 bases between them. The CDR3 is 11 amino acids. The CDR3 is CASSEDYGYTF. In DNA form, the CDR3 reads TGTGCCAGCAGTGAAGACTATGGCTACACCTTC.

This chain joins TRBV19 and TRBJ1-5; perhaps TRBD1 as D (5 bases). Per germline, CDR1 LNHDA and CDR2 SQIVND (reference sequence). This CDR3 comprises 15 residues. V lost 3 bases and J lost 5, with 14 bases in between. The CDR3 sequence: CASSIIGSGDQPQHF. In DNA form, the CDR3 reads TGTGCCAGTAGTATTATAGGGTCGGGGGATCAGCCCCAGCATTTT.

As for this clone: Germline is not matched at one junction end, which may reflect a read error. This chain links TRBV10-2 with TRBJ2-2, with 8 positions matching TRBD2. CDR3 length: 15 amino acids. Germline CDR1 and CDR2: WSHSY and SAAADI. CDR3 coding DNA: TGCGCCAGCAGCGAGTGGACTAGCAACACCGGGGAGCTGTTTTTT. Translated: CASSEWTSNTGELFF.

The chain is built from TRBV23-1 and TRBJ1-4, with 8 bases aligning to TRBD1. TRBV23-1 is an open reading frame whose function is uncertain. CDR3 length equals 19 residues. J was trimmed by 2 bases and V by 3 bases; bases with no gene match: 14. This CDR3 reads CASSHQPDREASTNEKLFF. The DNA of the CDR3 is TGCGCCAGCAGTCACCAACCGGACAGGGAGGCTTCCACTAATGAAAAACTGTTTTTT.

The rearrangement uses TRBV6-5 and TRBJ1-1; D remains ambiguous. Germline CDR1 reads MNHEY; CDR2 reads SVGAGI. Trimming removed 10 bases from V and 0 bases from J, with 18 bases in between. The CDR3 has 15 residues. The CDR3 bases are TGTGCCACTTCCCTCGAAGGAGGACTGAACACTGAAGCTTTCTTT. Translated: CATSLEGGLNTEAFF.

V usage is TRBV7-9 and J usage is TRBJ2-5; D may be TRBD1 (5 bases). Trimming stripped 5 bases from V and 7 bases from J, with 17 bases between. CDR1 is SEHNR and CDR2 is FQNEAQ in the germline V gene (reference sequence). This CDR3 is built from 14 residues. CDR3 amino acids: CASSPGPQVGTQYF. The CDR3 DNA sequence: TGTGCCAGCAGCCCCGGCCCACAGGTCGGGACCCAGTACTTC.

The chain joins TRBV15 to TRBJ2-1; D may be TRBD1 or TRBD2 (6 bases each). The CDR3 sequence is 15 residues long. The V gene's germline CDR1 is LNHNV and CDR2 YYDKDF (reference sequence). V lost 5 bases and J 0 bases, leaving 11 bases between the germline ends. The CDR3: CATSGRGLSYNEQFF. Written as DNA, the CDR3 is TGTGCCACCAGCGGCCGGGGGCTCTCCTACAATGAGCAGTTCTTC.

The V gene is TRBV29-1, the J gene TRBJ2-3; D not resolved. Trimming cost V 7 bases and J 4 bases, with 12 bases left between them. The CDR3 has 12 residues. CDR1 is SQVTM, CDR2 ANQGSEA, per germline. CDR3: CSAAGMADTQYF. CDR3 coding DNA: TGCAGCGCCGCCGGCATGGCAGATACGCAGTATTTT.

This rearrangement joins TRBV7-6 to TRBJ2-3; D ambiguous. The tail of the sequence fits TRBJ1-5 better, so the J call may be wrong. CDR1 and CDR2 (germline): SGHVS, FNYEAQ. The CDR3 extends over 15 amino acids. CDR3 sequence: CASSSLAGITDTQHF. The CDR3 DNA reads TGTGCCAGCAGCTCACTAGCGGGAATCACAGATACGCAGCATTTT.

CDR3 sequence reads: CASSLNPEYGYTF. The CDR3 DNA reads TGTGCCAGCAGCTTAAATCCAGAGTATGGCTACACCTTC. The rearrangement joins TRBV7-2 to TRBJ1-2; D ambiguous. Trimming stripped 2 bases from V and 5 bases from J, with 9 bases between. CDR1 is SGHTA and CDR2 is FQGNSA in the germline V gene. This CDR3 spans 13 amino acids. The whole variable domain, filled in from reference TRBV7-2 and TRBJ1-2, reads GAGVSQSPSNKVTEKGKDVELRCDPISGHTALYWYRQSLGQGLEFLIYFQGNSAPDKSGLPSDRFSAERTGGSVSTLTIQRTQQEDSAVYLCASSLNPEYGYTFGSGTRLTVV.

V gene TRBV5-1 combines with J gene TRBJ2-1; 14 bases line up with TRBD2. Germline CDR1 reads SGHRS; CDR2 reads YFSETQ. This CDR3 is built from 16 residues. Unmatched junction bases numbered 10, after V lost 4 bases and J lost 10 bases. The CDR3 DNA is TGCGCCAGCAGCCGGCCGGGACTAGCGGGAGAAGGGGAGCAGTTCTTC. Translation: CASSRPGLAGEGEQFF.

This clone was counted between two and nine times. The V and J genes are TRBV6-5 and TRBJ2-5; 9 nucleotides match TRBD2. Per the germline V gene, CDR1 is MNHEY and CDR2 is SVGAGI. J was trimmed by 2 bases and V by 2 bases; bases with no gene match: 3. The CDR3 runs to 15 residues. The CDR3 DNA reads TGTGCCAGCAGTTACATCCTAGCGGGACAAGAGACCCAGTACTTC. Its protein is CASSYILAGQETQYF.

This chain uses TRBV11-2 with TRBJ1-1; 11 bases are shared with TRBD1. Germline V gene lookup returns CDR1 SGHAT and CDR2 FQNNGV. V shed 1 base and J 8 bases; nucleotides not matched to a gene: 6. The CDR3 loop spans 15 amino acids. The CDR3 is CASSLADRGPLEAFF. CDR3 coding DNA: TGTGCCAGCAGCTTAGCGGACAGGGGGCCACTGGAAGCTTTCTTT.